This T cell receptor (beta chain) originates from a study of blood T cell repertoires in COVID-19. Study background: Italy, Spain and the United States were the sources of the convalescent and acute COVID-19 samples. PBMCs, B-cell-depleted T cells, or T cells provided the cDNA or gDNA that made up the material.

Original methodology: Reference gene primer amplification yielded estimated nucleated cell counts. Only in-frame clones appear in the TCRdb table, and some are missing; sequencing was by immunoSEQ multiplex PCR. V, J and clone size were drawn from that table, and D and trimming were deduced from the DNA. Of 250,000 to 300,000 clones detected, about 86% appear once; the ten largest clones hold roughly 2.9%. This clonotype was sampled from a woman in her sixties or seventies with active or convalescent COVID-19. Specimen: peripheral blood.

The CDR3 nucleotides read TGCGCCAGCAGCCAAGGGGACTCTGGGGCCAACGTCCTGACTTTC. Translation: CASSQGDSGANVLTF. This rearrangement joins TRBV5-1 to TRBJ2-6; D may be TRBD1 (5 bases). V dropped 4 bases and J dropped 0 bases, with 8 bases sitting between them. The CDR3 runs to 15 residues. The germline V gene encodes CDR1 SGHRS and CDR2 YFSETQ.